One and the same sample provided the 22 T cell receptor beta chains below, sequenced in a study of PD-1 blockade in classical Hodgkin lymphoma. Every one of the patients relapsed after autologous stem cell transplantation (brentuximab vedotin exposure was variable). Using immunoSEQ multiplex PCR, the repertoire was profiled, and TCRdb retains in-frame clones only, with some absent. The table has about 85,000 clones, about 93% seen once. The sample was peripheral blood mononuclear cells (PBMCs), taken before the second cycle of nivolumab. These receptors originate from a human donor with classical Hodgkin lymphoma.

V usage is TRBV7-2 and J usage is TRBJ2-1, with 9 bases aligning to TRBD1. CDR1 and CDR2 from the germline V gene are SGHTA and FQGNSA. This CDR3 has 14 amino acids. J was trimmed by 5 bases and V by 7 bases; bases with no gene match: 6. CDR3 nucleotide sequence: TGTGCCAGCACCCGGGGACAGGGTAACAATGAGCAGTTCTTC. Protein product: CASTRGQGNNEQFF.

The CDR3 nucleotides are TGTGCCAGCAGCTTGGGACTTCCCAGGCCGGGCAATGAGCAGTTCTTC. This encodes CASSLGLPRPGNEQFF. The chain couples TRBV13 to TRBJ2-1; tentatively, D is TRBD2 (6 bases). CDR3 length: 16 residues. The germline V gene encodes CDR1 PRHDT and CDR2 FYEKMQ (reference sequence). The ends were cut back, 3 bases at V and 6 bases at J, with 18 bases in the middle. Variable domain in full (rest from reference TRBV13 and TRBJ2-1): AAGVIQSPRHLIKEKRETATLKCYPIPRHDTVYWYQQGPGQDPQFLISFYEKMQSDKGSIPDRFSAQQFSDYHSELNMSSLELGDSALYFCASSLGLPRPGNEQFFGPGTRLTVL.

This chain connects TRBV28 to TRBJ2-4; possibly TRBD2 for D (5 bases). The CDR3 runs 16 residues. V lost 3 bases, J lost 0 bases, and 12 bases lay in between. Germline V gene sequence: CDR1 MDHEN, CDR2 SYDVKM. The CDR3 bases are TGTGCCAGCAGTTTTTTGAGGGCCGAAGCCAAAAACATTCAGTACTTC. This encodes CASSFLRAEAKNIQYF. The variable domain in full, completed from reference TRBV28 and TRBJ2-4, reads DVKVTQSSRYLVKRTGEKVFLECVQDMDHENMFWYRQDPGLGLRLIYFSYDVKMKEKGDIPEGYSVSREKKERFSLILESASTNQTSMYLCASSFLRAEAKNIQYFGAGTRLSVL.

V gene TRBV9 combines with J gene TRBJ2-3; 7 bases agree with TRBD2. The CDR3 runs to 18 residues. With V trimmed by 3 bases and J by 1 base, 14 bases remained unmatched. Germline V lookup: CDR1 SGDLS, CDR2 YYNGEE. CDR3 region: CASSATLGGDWGTDTQYF. The CDR3 nucleotides read TGTGCCAGCAGCGCCACCCTGGGGGGGGATTGGGGCACAGATACGCAGTATTTT.

This clone was picked up a small number of times. This chain joins TRBV29-1 and TRBJ1-5; no clear D. The CDR3 runs 15 residues. V dropped 5 bases and J dropped 3 bases, with 17 bases sitting between them. Germline V gene lookup returns CDR1 SQVTM and CDR2 ANQGSEA. The CDR3: CSVISSGSVNQPQHF. CDR3 nucleotides: TGCAGCGTTATTTCGTCCGGGTCCGTCAATCAGCCCCAGCATTTT.

This rearrangement joins TRBV19 to TRBJ2-7; D remains unclear. The V end lost 6 bases, the J end lost 4 bases, and 10 bases lay between the germline ends. The length of the CDR3 is 12 residues. Germline-derived CDR1 and CDR2 are LNHDA and SQIVND (reference sequence). DNA for the CDR3: TGTGCCAGTAGCAGCACAAGGTACGAGCAGTACTTC. It translates to CASSSTRYEQYF. The full variable domain, rest sourced from reference TRBV19 and TRBJ2-7, is DGGITQSPKYLFRKEGQNVTLSCEQNLNHDAMYWYRQDPGQGLRLIYYSQIVNDFQKGDIAEGYSVSREKKESFPLTVTSAQKNPTAFYLCASSSTRYEQYFGPGTRLTVT.

The chain is built from TRBV6-5 and TRBJ2-5; D perhaps matches TRBD1 (5 bases). Gene TRBJ2-7 matches the end of the DNA better, so the J call may be wrong. This CDR3 has 14 amino acids. CDR1 is MNHEY and CDR2 is SVGAGI in the germline V gene. CDR3: CASSYVQGSYEQYF. CDR3 coding DNA: TGTGCCAGCAGTTACGTTCAGGGCTCCTACGAGCAGTACTTC.

This clone was observed a few times. Additional DNA sequences in this sample encode the identical CDR3. This rearrangement joins TRBV27 to TRBJ2-5; D is uncertain. Between the trimmed V and J ends, which lost 3 bases and 4 bases, there was a span of 3 bases. Germline V gene lookup returns CDR1 MNHEY and CDR2 SMNVEV (reference sequence). CDR3 length: 11 residues. CDR3 bases: TGTGCCAGCAGTTTGGGAGAGACCCAGTACTTC. Translating gives CASSLGETQYF.

V gene TRBV5-8 combines with J gene TRBJ2-1, with 8 nucleotides matching TRBD2. Germline V gives CDR1 SGHTS, CDR2 YDEGEE. CDR3 size: 12 residues. J lost 9 bases, V lost 8 bases, and 7 bases had no gene match. CDR3 coding DNA: TGTGCCAGGTCCGGGACTAGATCTGAGCAGTTCTTC. This encodes CARSGTRSEQFF.

The chain recombines TRBV19 with TRBJ2-3; D not certain. The V gene's germline CDR1 is LNHDA and CDR2 SQIVND (reference sequence). The CDR3 has 14 residues. Trimming stripped 5 bases from V and 7 bases from J, with 16 bases between. The CDR3 DNA is TGTGCCAGTAGTTTCCAGTTCGAGTCACATACGCAGTATTTT. Protein product: CASSFQFESHTQYF. Supplemented by reference TRBV19 and TRBJ2-3, the full variable domain reads DGGITQSPKYLFRKEGQNVTLSCEQNLNHDAMYWYRQDPGQGLRLIYYSQIVNDFQKGDIAEGYSVSREKKESFPLTVTSAQKNPTAFYLCASSFQFESHTQYFGPGTRLTVL.

The chain links TRBV11-2 to TRBJ2-5; unclear D gene. Germline-derived CDR1 and CDR2 are SGHAT and FQNNGV. The ends were cut back, 1 base at V and 5 bases at J, with 20 bases in the middle. The CDR3 covers 17 residues. The CDR3 region is CASSLGIGQAVFETQYF. The CDR3, as DNA: TGTGCCAGCAGCTTAGGGATCGGTCAGGCTGTCTTCGAGACCCAGTACTTC. Full variable domain (outside the CDR3, taken from reference TRBV11-2 and TRBJ2-5): EAGVAQSPRYKIIEKRQSVAFWCNPISGHATLYWYQQILGQGPKLLIQFQNNGVVDDSQLPKDRFSAERLKGVDSTLKIQPAKLEDSAVYLCASSLGIGQAVFETQYFGPGTRLLVL.

This chain connects TRBV7-6 to TRBJ2-3, with D perhaps TRBD1 or TRBD2 (6 bases each). The CDR3 totals 16 residues. Germline V gene lookup returns CDR1 SGHVS and CDR2 FNYEAQ. V lost 2 bases to trimming and J lost 4 bases, with 16 bases between them. The CDR3 here is CASSLRSGGRADTQYF. The CDR3 DNA reads as TGTGCCAGCAGCTTACGTTCCGGGGGCCGGGCAGATACGCAGTATTTT. Supplemented by reference TRBV7-6 and TRBJ2-3, the full variable domain reads GAGVSQSPRYKVTKRGQDVALRCDPISGHVSLYWYRQALGQGPEFLTYFNYEAQQDKSGLPNDRFSAERPEGSISTLTIQRTEQRDSAMYRCASSLRSGGRADTQYFGPGTRLTVL.

The chain carries TRBV11-2 and TRBJ2-7; D may be TRBD1 (6 bases). CDR3 length equals 17 residues. CDR1 is SGHAT, CDR2 FQNNGV, per germline. Trimming cost V 5 bases and J 2 bases, with 22 bases left between them. CDR3 coding DNA: TGTGCCAGCAGCGAAGCCCGCGACAGGTCGATTCCCTACGAGCAGTACTTC. Encoded protein: CASSEARDRSIPYEQYF.

A single count supports this clone. This chain joins TRBV6-5 and TRBJ1-1; no clear D gene. V shed 3 bases and J shed 1 base, with 12 bases lying between them. Per germline, CDR1 MNHEY and CDR2 SVGAGI. The CDR3 sequence is 15 residues long. The DNA of the CDR3 is TGTGCCAGCAGTTATGGGCAGGCTCAGAACACTGAAGCTTTCTTT. It is translated as CASSYGQAQNTEAFF.

As regards this clone: At one boundary the junction diverges from the germline segment, which might be a read error. This same CDR3 is encoded by further DNA sequences in the sample. This chain links TRBV28 with TRBJ2-7; D not resolved. CDR1 is MDHEN, CDR2 SYDVKM, per germline. The CDR3 extends over 13 amino acids. The CDR3 region is CASSIVDFYEQYF. For the CDR3, the DNA is TGTGCCAGCAGTATAGTCGATTTCTACGAGCAGTATTTC.

The gene calls are TRBV7-2 and TRBJ2-7; no reliable D call. This CDR3 has 13 amino acids. The germline V gene encodes CDR1 SGHTA and CDR2 FQGNSA. V lost 1 base and J lost 2, with 6 bases in between. Here the CDR3 DNA reads TGTGCCAGCAGCTTAGGACACCCCTACGAGCAGTACTTC. Protein: CASSLGHPYEQYF.

The gene calls are TRBV18 and TRBJ1-5, with D tentatively TRBD1 (5 bases). This CDR3 spans 15 amino acids. V lost 0 bases to trimming and J lost 9 bases, with 15 bases between them. CDR1 is KGHSH, CDR2 LQKENI, per germline. CDR3 in amino acids: CASSPPGDPRGPQHF. CDR3 DNA: TGTGCCAGCTCACCACCGGGGGATCCCCGAGGGCCCCAGCATTTT.

This chain links TRBV28 with TRBJ1-1; a weak D match, TRBD1 (6 bases). Germline V lookup: CDR1 MDHEN, CDR2 SYDVKM. Trimming took off 8 bases at V and 1 base at J, with 11 bases between the two ends. CDR3 size: 13 residues. The CDR3 DNA is TGTGCCAGCGAAGGACAGCCGAACACTGAAGCTTTCTTT. This sequence encodes CASEGQPNTEAFF.

The chain employs TRBV21-1 and TRBJ2-5; the table's D call of TRBD1 was not tested on the DNA. TRBV21-1 is designated a pseudogene. The CDR3 has 17 amino acids. In DNA, the CDR3 is TGTGCCAGCAGCAAAGGGGGGACAGGGGGCTTGGGAGAGACCCAGTACTTC. This sequence encodes CASSKGGTGGLGETQYF.

The genes are TRBV2 and TRBJ2-1, with D perhaps matching TRBD1 (5 bases). Deletions cut 2 bases from V and 8 bases from J, with 13 bases between. CDR1 is SNHLY, CDR2 FYNNEI, per germline. This CDR3 has 14 residues. The CDR3 sequence is CASSEQEGAYEQFF. CDR3 coding DNA: TGTGCCAGCAGTGAACAGGAAGGGGCCTATGAGCAGTTCTTC.

The chain couples TRBV9 to TRBJ2-3; 9 positions agree with TRBD2. CDR1 and CDR2 from the germline V gene are SGDLS and YYNGEE. The V segment lost 3 bases and the J segment 6 bases; nucleotides outside the gene matches: 8. The CDR3 is 15 amino acids. CDR3 protein: CASSERTSEVDTQYF. CDR3 in DNA: TGTGCCAGCAGCGAGAGGACTAGCGAGGTGGATACGCAGTATTTT.

The chain recombines TRBV30 with TRBJ2-7; no clear D. Deletions cut 0 bases from V and 4 bases from J, with 7 bases between. The germline V gene has CDR1 GTSNPN and CDR2 SVGIG (reference sequence). The CDR3 has 12 residues. The CDR3 bases are TGTGCCTGGAGTGTATCCTTTTACGAGCAGTACTTC. Its translation is CAWSVSFYEQYF.